A selection of T cell receptor beta chains follows, all from one sample in a study of blood T cell repertoires in COVID-19. TCRdb's copy holds only in-frame clones and misses some; the assay was immunoSEQ multiplex PCR. The sample gives over 150,000 clones, just over 85% of which show up once; roughly 7% is in the top ten. The sequenced sample consisted of peripheral blood. These receptor sequences come from a man aged 50-59 years with active or convalescent COVID-19. Each CDR3 is given with its conserved first and last residue. Each record gives: J gene, clone size, V gene, CDR3 length, D gene, CDR3 protein, CDR3 DNA. The D gene is left open where the match is weak. Size values are once, few and many counts, or a class for expanded clones, and some rows have none.

TRBJ1-1 | - | TRBV7-2 | 14 | TRBD1 | CASSLQGANTEAFF | TGTGCCAGCAGCTTACAGGGGGCGAACACTGAAGCTTTCTTT
TRBJ1-1 | - | TRBV5-1 | 15 | TRBD1 | CASSLQGAGDRGAFF | TGCGCCAGCAGCCTCCAGGGGGCGGGGGATCGTGGAGCTTTCTTT
TRBJ2-2 | - | TRBV4-2 | 17 | TRBD2 | CASSQDPSGMYTGELFF | TGTGCCAGCAGCCAAGATCCTAGCGGGATGTACACCGGGGAGCTGTTTTTT
TRBJ1-3 | once | TRBV6-5 | 14 | - | CASSYGGSGNTIYF | TGTGCCAGCAGTTACGGAGGCTCTGGAAACACCATATATTTT
TRBJ2-7 | - | TRBV18 | 14 | - | CASSQQGPVDEQYF | TGTGCCAGCTCGCAACAGGGACCTGTGGACGAGCAGTACTTC
TRBJ1-2 | - | TRBV19 | 18 | - | CASSSPAVRVRGNYGYTF | TGTGCCAGTAGTTCCCCAGCGGTCCGGGTCCGGGGAAACTATGGCTACACCTTC
TRBJ2-5 | - | TRBV7-2 | 13 | - | CASRGGGKETQYF | TGTGCCAGCAGGGGCGGGGGCAAAGAGACCCAGTACTTC
TRBJ1-2 | - | TRBV24-1 | 14 | - | CATSDDKYKHGYTF | TGTGCCACCAGTGATGACAAATACAAGCATGGCTACACCTTC
TRBJ2-5 | - | TRBV4-1 | 16 | TRBD1 | CASSQGFTGALETQYF | TGCGCCAGCAGCCAAGGGTTCACAGGGGCCCTCGAGACCCAGTACTTC
TRBJ1-2 | - | TRBV11-2 | 13 | - | CASSLDRGDGYTF | TGTGCCAGCAGCTTAGATCGGGGAGATGGCTACACCTTC
TRBJ1-2 | - | TRBV30 | 11 | - | CAWSLLYGYTF | TGTGCCTGGAGCCTGTTGTATGGCTACACCTTC
TRBJ2-7 | - | TRBV6-5 | 13 | - | CASTPFAGYEQYF | TGTGCCAGCACCCCTTTTGCGGGGTACGAGCAGTACTTC
TRBJ2-1 | - | TRBV6-1 | 17 | TRBD2 | CASSERASGDYYNEQFF | TGTGCCAGCAGTGAAAGGGCTAGCGGGGACTACTACAATGAGCAGTTCTTC
TRBJ2-5 | - | TRBV5-6 | 13 | TRBD1 | CASSPGQQETQYF | TGTGCCAGCAGCCCGGGACAGCAAGAGACCCAGTACTTC
TRBJ1-2 | - | TRBV6-5 | 15 | - | CASSYSMGPDYGYTF | TGTGCCAGCAGTTACTCGATGGGGCCGGACTATGGCTACACCTTC
TRBJ1-2 | once | TRBV19 | 14 | - | CASSTNRVNYGYTF | TGTGCCAGTAGTACAAACAGGGTAAACTATGGCTACACCTTC
TRBJ1-3 | - | TRBV5-6 | 17 | - | CASSLDREFRAGNTIYF | TGTGCCAGCAGCTTGGACAGGGAGTTTCGGGCTGGAAACACCATATATTTT
TRBJ2-3 | - | TRBV3-1/TRBV3-2 | 14 | - | CASSQADNTDTQYF | TGTGCCAGCAGCCAAGCGGACAACACAGATACGCAGTATTTT
TRBJ2-4 | - | TRBV15 | 12 | - | CATSDGADIQYF | TGTGCCACCAGCGACGGAGCGGACATTCAGTACTTC
TRBJ2-5 | - | TRBV6-5 | 13 | TRBD1 | CASSKDRVETQYF | TGTGCCAGCAGCAAGGACAGGGTAGAGACCCAGTACTTC
TRBJ2-5 | - | TRBV7-7 | 16 | - | CASSPVFSGYQETQYF | TGTGCTAGCAGCCCAGTTTTCAGCGGTTATCAAGAGACCCAGTACTTC
TRBJ1-3 | - | TRBV18 | 13 | - | CASSPGHGNTIYF | TGTGCCAGCTCACCGGGACACGGAAACACCATATATTTT
TRBJ1-2 | - | TRBV19 | 15 | TRBD1 | CASSIPGRGLYGYTF | TGTGCCAGTAGTATCCCGGGCAGGGGGCTTTATGGCTACACCTTC
TRBJ1-1 | once | TRBV19 | 17 | TRBD1 | CASSRRHLTGVDTEAFF | TGTGCCAGTAGTAGACGACATCTGACAGGGGTGGACACTGAAGCTTTCTTT
TRBJ2-1 | - | TRBV24-1 | 17 | TRBD1 | CATSSLSLQTGKNEQFF | TGTGCCACCAGTTCCCTCTCCCTTCAGACAGGGAAGAATGAGCAGTTCTTC
TRBJ1-2 | - | TRBV29-1 | 14 | TRBD1 | CSVEGGTGNYGYTF | TGCAGCGTTGAGGGGGGGACAGGGAACTATGGCTACACCTTC
TRBJ1-5 | - | TRBV6-5 | 15 | TRBD1 | CASSSTGGGRAAQHF | TGTGCCAGCAGTTCTACAGGGGGCGGAAGAGCGGCCCAGCATTTT
TRBJ1-4 | - | TRBV19 | 12 | - | CASRSANEKLFF | TGTGCCAGTAGGTCAGCTAATGAAAAACTGTTTTTT
TRBJ1-1 | - | TRBV7-9 | 15 | - | CASSLASGGSTEAFF | TGTGCCAGCAGCTTAGCGAGCGGGGGATCCACTGAAGCTTTCTTT
TRBJ2-5 | - | TRBV5-1 | 13 | - | CASRGDIQETQYF | TGCGCCAGCAGGGGTGACATTCAAGAGACCCAGTACTTC
TRBJ2-1 | - | TRBV5-1 | 16 | TRBD2 | CASSPPGLAGEDEQFF | TGCGCCAGCAGCCCCCCGGGACTAGCGGGAGAGGATGAGCAGTTCTTC
TRBJ1-1 | - | TRBV10-3 | 13 | - | CAISVKGDTEAFF | TGTGCCATCAGTGTTAAGGGGGACACTGAAGCTTTCTTT
TRBJ2-7 | once | TRBV19 | 13 | - | CASSIGTDYEQYF | TGTGCCAGTAGTATAGGGACAGACTACGAGCAGTACTTC
TRBJ2-7 | - | TRBV5-1 | 15 | TRBD2 | CASSSAGGPSYEQYF | TGCGCCAGCAGCTCAGCGGGAGGGCCTTCCTACGAGCAGTACTTC
TRBJ1-1 | - | TRBV9 | 15 | - | CASSALTGMNTEAFF | TGTGCCAGCAGCGCGTTAACAGGGATGAACACTGAAGCTTTCTTT
TRBJ2-7 | - | TRBV6-5 | 14 | TRBD2 | CASRVSSGIYEQYF | TGTGCCAGCAGAGTGTCTAGCGGTATCTACGAGCAGTACTTC
TRBJ2-7 | - | TRBV11-2 | 16 | TRBD2 | CASSLDPGGGSYEQYF | TGTGCCAGCAGCTTAGATCCGGGAGGGGGGTCCTACGAGCAGTACTTC
TRBJ2-7 | few | TRBV11-3 | 12 | - | CASSLRSYEQYF | TGTGCCAGCAGCCTTCGCAGCTACGAGCAGTACTTC
TRBJ1-1 | - | TRBV6-5 | 15 | - | CASSYSAGLNTEAFF | TGTGCCAGCAGTTACTCAGCGGGGCTGAACACTGAAGCTTTCTTT
TRBJ1-2 | few | TRBV7-2 | 15 | TRBD1 | CASSLSGTDLSGYTF | TGTGCCAGCAGCTTATCCGGGACAGATCTATCCGGCTACACCTTC
TRBJ1-3 | - | TRBV5-6 | 17 | TRBD1 | CASSRGGTGGSGNTIYF | TGTGCCAGCAGCCGTGGAGGGACAGGGGGGTCTGGAAACACCATATATTTT
TRBJ1-1 | - | TRBV25-1 | 15 | TRBD1 | CASSEYGRGQAAAFF | TGTGCCAGCAGTGAATATGGCAGGGGGCAGGCCGCGGCTTTCTTT
TRBJ1-4 | - | TRBV27 | 15 | - | CASSLLGVGGQKLFF | TGTGCCAGCAGTTTATTAGGGGTCGGAGGGCAAAAACTGTTTTTT
TRBJ2-1 | - | TRBV21-1 | 17 | - | CASSAPGQGAVGNEQFF | TGTGCCAGCAGCGCACCGGGACAGGGGGCTGTGGGCAATGAGCAGTTCTTC
TRBJ2-3 | - | TRBV3-1/TRBV3-2 | 15 | TRBD2 | CASSQDLAGVVTQYF | TGTGCCAGCAGCCAAGACTTAGCGGGGGTCGTTACGCAGTATTTT
TRBJ2-7 | - | TRBV5-4 | 17 | TRBD2 | CASSLGALAGGLYEQYF | TGTGCCAGCAGCTTGGGGGCACTAGCGGGGGGGCTTTACGAGCAGTACTTC
TRBJ2-7 | - | TRBV15 | 14 | - | CATSRRTGLDEQYF | TGTGCCACCAGCAGGCGAACAGGGTTGGACGAGCAGTACTTC
TRBJ2-7 | - | TRBV19 | 15 | - | CASSGVETASHEQYF | TGTGCCAGCAGTGGGGTAGAGACAGCCTCCCACGAGCAGTACTTC
TRBJ2-5 | - | TRBV2 | 14 | TRBD2 | CASNPLLAQETQYF | TGTGCCAGCAACCCTCTACTAGCGCAAGAGACCCAGTACTTC
TRBJ2-1 | - | TRBV6-5 | 15 | - | CASNPLQGSFNEQFF | TGTGCCAGCAACCCCCTACAGGGCAGCTTCAATGAGCAGTTCTTC